Following are 8 T cell receptor beta chains from one sample sequenced in a study of monozygotic twins with inflammatory bowel disease. Each CDR3 protein gets one entry in TCRdb, which reprocessed the 5' RACE reads and gives no DNA. Its table records approximately 420,000 distinct CDR3 sequences. The sample was blood. The receptors were sampled from a human donor with ulcerative colitis or Crohn's disease, or a healthy co-twin of an affected twin (not recorded which).

The chain carries TRBV5-1 and TRBJ1-1. The CDR3 spans 15 residues. Per the germline V gene, CDR1 is SGHRS and CDR2 is YFSETQ. CDR3 amino acids: CASSLGTDRSTEAFF.

J is TRBJ2-1 and V is TRBV24-1; TCRdb gives TRBD2 as the D gene, but with no DNA this cannot be confirmed. Germline CDR1 reads KGHDR; CDR2 reads SFDVKD. CDR3 length: 20 residues. This chain's CDR3 is CATSDSSGRTSSSSYNEQFF.

The rearrangement joins TRBV29-1 to TRBJ2-3; the TCRdb call, TRBD2, lacks DNA for checking. CDR3 length: 16 residues. Germline assignment: CDR1 SQVTM and CDR2 ANQGSEA. The chain's CDR3 is CSASGLAGWITDTQYF.

The rearrangement joins TRBV3-1 to TRBJ2-1; the D call from TCRdb, TRBD2, cannot be confirmed without DNA. Germline V CDR1 and CDR2: LGHDT, YNNKEL (reference sequence). This CDR3 is built from 15 residues. CDR3 loop: CASSPSGTGGVEQFF.

The CDR3: CASSLNRAGAETQYF. The chain recombines TRBV7-3 with TRBJ2-5; lacking DNA, the TRBD2 call made by TCRdb goes unchecked. Looked up from germline, CDR1 is SGHTA and CDR2 is FQGTGA. The CDR3 loop spans 15 amino acids.

The rearrangement links TRBV2 to TRBJ2-1; TCRdb picks TRBD1, but there is no DNA to check that call. CDR1 and CDR2 from the germline V gene are SNHLY and FYNNEI. CDR3 length: 15 residues. The CDR3 reads CASSQDRGPYEMQFF.

The gene calls are TRBV29-1 and TRBJ1-1; TCRdb's assignment of TRBD1 cannot be checked, as there is no DNA. Per germline, CDR1 SQVTM and CDR2 ANQGSEA. The CDR3 runs to 13 residues. The CDR3 loop reads CSVAWGGNTEAFF.

Here the CDR3 reads CASSPNRDNIQYF. The rearrangement links TRBV7-9 to TRBJ2-4; the TCRdb call, TRBD1, lacks DNA for checking. CDR3 length: 13 residues. Germline V gene data show CDR1 as SEHNR and CDR2 as FQNEAQ (reference sequence).